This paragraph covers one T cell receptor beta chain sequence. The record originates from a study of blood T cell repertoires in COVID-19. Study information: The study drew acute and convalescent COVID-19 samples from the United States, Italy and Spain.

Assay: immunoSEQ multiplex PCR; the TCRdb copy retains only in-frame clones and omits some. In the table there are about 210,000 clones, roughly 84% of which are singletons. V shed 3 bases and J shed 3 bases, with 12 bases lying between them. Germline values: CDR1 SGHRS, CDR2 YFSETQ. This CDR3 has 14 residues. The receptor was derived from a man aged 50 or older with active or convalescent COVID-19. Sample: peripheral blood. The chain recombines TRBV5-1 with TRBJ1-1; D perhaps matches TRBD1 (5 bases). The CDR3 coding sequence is TGCGCCAGCAGCTCCCCTTGGGGGGACACTGAAGCTTTCTTT. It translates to CASSSPWGDTEAFF.